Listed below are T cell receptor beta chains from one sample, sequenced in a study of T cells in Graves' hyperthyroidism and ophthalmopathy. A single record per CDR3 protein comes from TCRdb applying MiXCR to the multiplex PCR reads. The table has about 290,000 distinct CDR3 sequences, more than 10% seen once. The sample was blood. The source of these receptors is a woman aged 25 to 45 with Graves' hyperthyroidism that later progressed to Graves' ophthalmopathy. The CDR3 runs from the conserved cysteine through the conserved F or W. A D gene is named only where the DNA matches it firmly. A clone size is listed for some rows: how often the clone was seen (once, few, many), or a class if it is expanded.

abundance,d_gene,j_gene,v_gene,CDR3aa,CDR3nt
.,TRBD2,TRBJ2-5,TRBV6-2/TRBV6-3,CASSYSSILAGRTQYF,TGTGCCAGCAGTTACTCTTCGATCCTAGCGGGGCGGACCCAGTACTTC
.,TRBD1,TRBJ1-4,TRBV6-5,CASRYGQGPLKKLFF,TGTGCCAGCCGTTACGGACAGGGGCCTCTGAAAAAACTGTTTTTT
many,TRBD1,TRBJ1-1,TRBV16,CASSQPGQVRGQAFF,TGTGCCAGCAGCCAACCAGGACAGGTGCGGGGTCAAGCTTTCTTT
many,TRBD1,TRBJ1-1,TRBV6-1,CASILATGGNTEAFF,TGTGCCAGCATCTTAGCGACAGGGGGGAACACTGAAGCTTTCTTT
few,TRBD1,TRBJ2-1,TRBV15,CATSRERPGQAYNEQFF,TGTGCCACCAGCAGAGAACGACCGGGACAGGCATACAATGAGCAGTTCTTC
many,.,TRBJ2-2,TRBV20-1,CSASPMENTGELFF,TGCAGTGCTAGTCCGATGGAGAACACCGGGGAGCTGTTTTTT
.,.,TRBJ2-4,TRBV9,CASLTGDKGRNIQYF,TGTGCCAGCCTCACGGGCGATAAGGGGCGAAACATTCAGTACTTC
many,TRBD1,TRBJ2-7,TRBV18,CASSPPGWVQGDTYEQYF,TGTGCCAGCTCACCACCGGGTTGGGTACAGGGGGATACCTACGAGCAGTACTTC
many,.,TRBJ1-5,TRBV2,CASSEPRGRQHF,TGTGCCAGCAGTGAACCTCGCGGCCGCCAGCATTTT
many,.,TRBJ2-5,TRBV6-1,CASSPIPGEGTQYF,TGTGCCAGCAGTCCCATACCGGGTGAGGGGACCCAGTACTTC
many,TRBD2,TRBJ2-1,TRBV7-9,CASSFEAGEQFF,TGTGCCAGCAGCTTTGAAGCGGGGGAGCAGTTCTTC
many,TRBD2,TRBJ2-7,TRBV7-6,CAPNGSGRIRCEQYF,TGTGCCCCCAATGGGAGCGGGAGGATTCGGTGCGAGCAGTACTTC
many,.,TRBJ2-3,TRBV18,CASSDSSTDTQYF,TGTGCCAGCTCCGACAGTAGCACAGATACGCAGTATTTT
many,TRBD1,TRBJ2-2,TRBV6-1,CASRENRGNAGELFF,TGTGCCAGCAGGGAGAACAGGGGTAACGCCGGGGAGCTGTTTTTT
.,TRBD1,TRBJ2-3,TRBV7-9,CASSARTGGDTQYF,TGTGCCAGCAGCGCCAGGACAGGGGGGGATACGCAGTATTTT
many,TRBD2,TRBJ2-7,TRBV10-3,CAISESGLAGSYNYEQYF,TGTGCCATCAGTGAGTCTGGACTAGCGGGATCCTACAACTACGAGCAGTACTTC
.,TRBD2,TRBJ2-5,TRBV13,CASRPGLAGWETQYF,TGTGCCAGCAGACCAGGACTAGCGGGTTGGGAGACCCAGTACTTC
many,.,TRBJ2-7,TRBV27,CASRTVGTPDEQYF,TGTGCCAGCAGGACTGTGGGGACTCCGGACGAGCAGTACTTC
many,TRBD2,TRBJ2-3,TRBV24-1,CATSDRGGADTQYF,TGTGCCACCAGTGACCGGGGGGGCGCAGATACGCAGTATTTT
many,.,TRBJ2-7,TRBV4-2,CASSQEGSGSYEQYF,TGTGCCAGCAGCCAAGAAGGATCCGGTTCCTACGAGCAGTACTTC
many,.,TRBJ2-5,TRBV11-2,CASSILGETQYF,TGTGCCAGCAGCATCCTGGGAGAGACCCAGTACTTC
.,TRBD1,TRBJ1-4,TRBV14,CASSQGTGGNEKLFF,TGTGCCAGCAGCCAAGGAACAGGGGGAAATGAAAAACTGTTTTTT
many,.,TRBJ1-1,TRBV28,CASSFGQQNTEAFF,TGTGCCAGCAGTTTTGGGCAGCAGAACACTGAAGCTTTCTTT
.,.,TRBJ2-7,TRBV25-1,CASSGGPTYEQYF,TGTGCCAGCAGTGGGGGCCCTACCTACGAGCAGTACTTC
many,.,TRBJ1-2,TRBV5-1,CASREVGGAGYTF,TGCGCCAGCCGCGAAGTCGGAGGGGCTGGCTACACCTTC
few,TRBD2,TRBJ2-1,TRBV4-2,CASSQEQELAGKNEQFF,TGTGCCAGCAGCCAAGAGCAGGAACTAGCGGGAAAGAATGAGCAGTTCTTC
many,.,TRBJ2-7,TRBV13,CASSFGRGHYEQYF,TGTGCCAGCAGCTTCGGCAGAGGGCACTACGAGCAGTACTTC
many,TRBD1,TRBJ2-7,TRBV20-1,CSAQSGTGRLKSSYEQYF,TGCAGTGCTCAATCCGGGACAGGGAGACTAAAAAGCTCCTACGAGCAGTACTTC
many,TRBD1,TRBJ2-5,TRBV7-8,CASSPTGSQETQYF,TGTGCCAGCAGCCCGACAGGGAGTCAAGAGACCCAGTACTTC
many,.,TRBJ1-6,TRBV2,CASGRGNSPLHF,TGTGCCAGCGGACGGGGAAATTCACCCCTCCACTTT
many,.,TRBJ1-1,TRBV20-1,CSAKGPADTEAFF,TGCAGTGCAAAGGGGCCGGCCGACACTGAAGCTTTCTTT
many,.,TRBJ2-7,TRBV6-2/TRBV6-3,CASTHPMYGEQYF,TGTGCCAGCACCCACCCCATGTATGGCGAGCAGTACTTC
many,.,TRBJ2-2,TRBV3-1,CASSLATGVAGELFF,TGTGCCAGCAGCCTTGCAACTGGGGTCGCCGGGGAGCTGTTTTTT
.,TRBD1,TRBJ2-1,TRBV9,CASGTGGTYNEQFF,TGTGCCAGCGGAACAGGGGGGACCTACAATGAGCAGTTCTTC
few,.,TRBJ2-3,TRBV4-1,CASSQITSTDTQYF,TGCGCCAGCAGCCAGATAACTAGCACAGATACGCAGTATTTT
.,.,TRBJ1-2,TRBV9,CASSPSDQYGYTF,TGTGCCAGCAGCCCCTCCGATCAGTATGGCTACACCTTC
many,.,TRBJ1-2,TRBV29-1,CSVDAEANYGYTF,TGCAGCGTTGATGCTGAAGCTAACTATGGCTACACCTTC
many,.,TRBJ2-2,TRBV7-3,CASTLPNTGELFF,TGTGCCAGCACTTTGCCGAACACCGGGGAGCTGTTTTTT
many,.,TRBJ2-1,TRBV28,CASSRNGLVGPYNEQFF,TGTGCCAGCAGTCGAAACGGACTGGTGGGCCCCTACAATGAGCAGTTCTTC
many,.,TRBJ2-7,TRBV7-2,CASSPALREQYF,TGTGCCAGCAGCCCGGCCCTACGGGAGCAGTACTTC
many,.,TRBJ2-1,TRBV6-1,CASSPVGGGRDSYNEQFF,TGTGCCAGCAGCCCCGTTGGGGGAGGCCGAGACTCCTACAATGAGCAGTTCTTC
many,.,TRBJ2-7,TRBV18,CASSPRSGAANEQYF,TGTGCCAGCTCACCTCGGTCAGGGGCCGCCAACGAGCAGTACTTC
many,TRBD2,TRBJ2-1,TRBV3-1,CASSPSSGPNNEQFF,TGTGCCAGCAGCCCTTCTAGCGGGCCTAACAATGAGCAGTTCTTC
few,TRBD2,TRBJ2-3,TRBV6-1,CASMAGGGANTQYF,TGTGCCAGCATGGCGGGAGGGGGTGCAAATACGCAGTATTTT
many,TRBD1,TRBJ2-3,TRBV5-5,CASSFRTGTTDTQYF,TGTGCCAGCAGCTTTCGGACAGGGACCACAGATACGCAGTATTTT
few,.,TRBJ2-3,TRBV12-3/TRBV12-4,CASSLVGADRVFTDTQYF,TGTGCCAGCAGTTTAGTTGGGGCAGACCGAGTTTTCACAGATACGCAGTATTTT
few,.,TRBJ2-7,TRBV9,CASSVPREVTYEQYF,TGTGCCAGCAGCGTTCCTAGGGAGGTGACCTACGAGCAGTACTTC
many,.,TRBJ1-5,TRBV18,CASSPGGWVQHF,TGTGCCAGCTCACCGGGGGGGTGGGTCCAGCATTTT
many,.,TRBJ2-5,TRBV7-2,CASSWGPQETQYF,TGTGCCAGCAGCTGGGGACCCCAAGAGACCCAGTACTTC
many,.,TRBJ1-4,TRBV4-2,CASSQGPWEKLFF,TGTGCCAGCAGCCAGGGCCCATGGGAAAAACTGTTTTTT
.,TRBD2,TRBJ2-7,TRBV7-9,CASNMGGRSYEQYF,TGTGCCAGCAACATGGGCGGGAGATCCTACGAGCAGTACTTC